This T cell receptor (beta chain) is drawn from a study of blood T cell repertoires in COVID-19. At the level of the study: Italy, Spain and the United States were the sources of the convalescent and acute COVID-19 samples.

All exposed participants met a person with COVID-19 within 2 weeks before entering the study. V trimming: 4 bases; J trimming: 5 bases; junction bases outside the gene matches: 16. CDR3 length equals 18 residues. From germline, CDR1 is LGHNA and CDR2 YSLEER. Using immunoSEQ multiplex PCR, the repertoire was profiled, and TCRdb retains in-frame clones only, with some absent. Of 200,000 or so clones in the sample, about four fifths were seen once. Sequencing was carried out using PBMCs or T cells enriched from blood (not recorded which). This clonotype was sampled from a woman aged 50 to 65 who had been exposed to COVID-19. The chain recombines TRBV4-3 with TRBJ1-4; 7 positions match TRBD1. Here the CDR3 reads CASSPLGGLGTENEKLFF. CDR3 DNA: TGCGCCAGCAGCCCCCTTGGTGGGCTGGGGACAGAAAATGAAAAACTGTTTTTT.